This T cell receptor beta chain was captured in a study of identical twins. This clonotype was seen repeatedly, ten times or more. An end of the junction does not agree with germline; a read error may underlie this. Through template switching, a universal primer site was introduced, and the cDNA contained unique molecular identifiers. From the 5' RACE reads, TCRdb called clonotypes with MiXCR, one entry per CDR3 protein. The data contain 450,000 or so distinct CDR3 sequences, roughly a quarter of them seen just once; the ten biggest clones take up about 2.7%. These data also formed part of another study, on T cells expressing NK-cell markers.

The sequence was obtained from a woman aged 18 to 35 in good health. Material for sequencing was CD4+ T cells sorted from blood.

The CDR3 loop is CASSLSTGGTDTQYF. Written as DNA, the CDR3 is TGTGCCAGCAGTTTAAGTACAGGAGGCACAGATACGCAGTATTTT. The gene calls are TRBV5-1 and TRBJ2-3; weak D call: TRBD1 (5 bases). CDR3 length: 15 residues. Germline values: CDR1 SGHRS, CDR2 YFSETQ.